These T cell receptor beta chains were read from a single sample in a study of PD-1 blockade in classical Hodgkin lymphoma. Generated by immunoSEQ multiplex PCR, the TCRdb table keeps only in-frame clones and is missing some. Of around 93,000 clones detected, more than 70% appear once; the ten largest clones hold over 7.5%. Here the sequenced sample was peripheral blood mononuclear cells (PBMCs), taken before the fourth cycle of nivolumab. The source is a human donor with classical Hodgkin lymphoma. Both conserved end residues are trimmed from each CDR3.

CDR3	V	J
ASTLTGGYTEAF	TRBV6-1	TRBJ1-1
ASSESGGNEQF	TRBV6-5	TRBJ2-1
ASSFLLAGSQGAKNIQY	TRBV7-2	TRBJ2-4
ASTPAENTEAF	TRBV6-5	TRBJ1-1
ASRLDSNQPQH	TRBV4-2	TRBJ1-5
ASSIGAGANVLT	TRBV19	TRBJ2-6
ASSTWGSTEAF	TRBV19	TRBJ1-1
ASSLVYSDSYEQY	TRBV5-6	TRBJ2-7
ASSFLAGESYNEQF	TRBV7-6	TRBJ2-1
ASSFQSLYQPQH	TRBV28	TRBJ1-5
ASSLALNTEAF	TRBV7-6	TRBJ1-1
ASSESTGGAGKLF	TRBV6-1	TRBJ1-4
SSWSGTDTQY	TRBV29-1	TRBJ2-3
ASSGPGTVDEQY	TRBV6-1	TRBJ2-7
ASSLMGTAGGDQY	TRBV7-9	TRBJ2-7
ASSLEMGMYGYT	TRBV11-2	TRBJ1-2
ASSAGTSNQPQH	TRBV9	TRBJ1-5
ASSLDDRMGGYT	TRBV7-9	TRBJ1-2
ASSYSLVQRGEQF	TRBV6-5	TRBJ2-1
ASSDRADTGELF	TRBV6-1	TRBJ2-2
ASSLGGLAGTLGGTQY	TRBV13	TRBJ2-3
ASSGTEGSPLH	TRBV19	TRBJ1-6
ASSLINTIY	TRBV5-5	TRBJ1-3
ASSQGPGVDTQY	TRBV4-2	TRBJ2-3
ASRGQLVDEKLF	TRBV19	TRBJ1-4
ASSDRGTGNTIY	TRBV25-1	TRBJ1-3
ASRGSDTGELF	TRBV10-2	TRBJ2-2
ASSLGIPSRY	TRBV7-6	TRBJ2-7
ASSLAGWDQPQH	TRBV7-8	TRBJ1-5
ASSYEASGGELF	TRBV6-6	TRBJ2-2
ASSETGNTGELF	TRBV6-1	TRBJ2-2
ASSLRGGSPLH	TRBV11-3	TRBJ1-6
ASSLSRQFQETQY	TRBV7-9	TRBJ2-5
ASSADRVEEQY	TRBV7-2	TRBJ2-7
ASSLGLAGTDTQY	TRBV5-1	TRBJ2-3
ASSRGTDAYEQY	TRBV6-5	TRBJ2-7
AISEPDRGVSEAF	TRBV10-3	TRBJ1-1
ASSSHQSTDTQY	TRBV7-3	TRBJ2-3
ASSPYSGGAREDTQY	TRBV5-1	TRBJ2-3
ASSIYYEATNEKLF	TRBV19	TRBJ1-4